A single sample gave rise to the 9 T cell receptor beta chains below, sequenced in a study of shared clonotypes between healthy human individuals. Only in-frame clones appear in the TCRdb table, and some are missing; sequencing was by immunoSEQ multiplex PCR. The data contain just under 350,000 clones, more than 60% of them singletons. The sample was memory CD4+ T cells sorted from blood. Subset meaning: CD45RA-negative fraction. These receptors all come from a man younger than 40 in good health.

DNA for the CDR3: TGTGCCAGCAGTCTAGCTTCATACGGGGAGCTGTTTTTT. The encoded protein is CASSLASYGELFF. This chain uses TRBV28 with TRBJ2-2; perhaps TRBD2 as D (5 bases). The CDR3 consists of 13 residues. Deletions cut 5 bases from V and 7 bases from J, with 11 bases between. The germline gives CDR1 MDHEN, CDR2 SYDVKM.

V gene TRBV10-1 combines with J gene TRBJ2-3; D possibly corresponds to TRBD2 (5 bases). The V and J ends lost 5 bases and 4 bases respectively, with 13 bases between them. This CDR3 region has 14 residues. The V gene's germline CDR1 is WNHNN and CDR2 SYGVQD (reference sequence). This CDR3 reads CASSQLVNADTQYF. In DNA, the CDR3 is TGCGCCAGCAGTCAACTAGTTAACGCAGATACGCAGTATTTT.

This chain joins TRBV7-9 and TRBJ2-1; D may be TRBD1 (8 bases). V was trimmed by 1 base and J by 1 base, leaving 11 bases between them. Germline lookup yields CDR1 SEHNR and CDR2 FQNEAQ (reference sequence). The CDR3 is 16 amino acids. The CDR3: CASSLVQGGSYNEQFF. CDR3 nucleotides: TGTGCCAGCAGCTTAGTACAGGGGGGGTCCTACAATGAGCAGTTCTTC.

The rearrangement joins TRBV6-6 to TRBJ1-1; 8 bases line up with TRBD1. V lost 8 bases, J lost 1 base, and 3 bases stayed unmatched. Germline V gene lookup returns CDR1 MNHNY and CDR2 SVGAGI (reference sequence). This CDR3 comprises 13 residues. CDR3 amino acids: CASEGQGNTEAFF. The CDR3 DNA sequence: TGTGCCAGCGAAGGACAGGGGAACACTGAAGCTTTCTTT.

The rearrangement uses TRBV29-1 and TRBJ1-2; D may be TRBD1 (5 bases). Germline values: CDR1 SQVTM, CDR2 ANQGSEA. The CDR3 loop spans 12 amino acids. Between the trimmed V and J ends, which lost 4 bases and 4 bases, there was a span of 10 bases. The CDR3 nucleotides are TGCAGCGTTGTTTCGGGGGGCTATGGCTACACCTTC. Translation: CSVVSGGYGYTF.

The rearrangement links TRBV7-8 to TRBJ2-5; D not certain. The CDR3 sequence is 13 residues long. Trimming took 1 base from V and 2 from J, leaving 5 bases between them. From germline, CDR1 is SGHVS and CDR2 FQNEAQ. The CDR3: CASSLDKQETQYF. The CDR3 bases are TGTGCCAGCAGCTTAGACAAGCAAGAGACCCAGTACTTC.

The chain employs TRBV7-2 and TRBJ2-3; TRBD2 matches at 9 bases. The CDR3 consists of 17 residues. Germline lookup yields CDR1 SGHTA and CDR2 FQGNSA. The junction had 6 bases not matched to a gene; V was cut back by 1 base and J by 1 base. CDR3 nucleotide sequence: TGTGCCAGCAGCTTAGACCTTCGCGGGAGGGGCACAGATACGCAGTATTTT. It translates to CASSLDLRGRGTDTQYF.

This clone was observed a few times. The chain is built from TRBV5-1 and TRBJ2-7, with 7 nucleotides matching TRBD1. The J segment lost 3 bases and the V segment lost 4 bases, leaving 4 bases of the junction unmatched. The CDR3 has 13 residues. Germline CDR1 and CDR2: SGHRS and YFSETQ. This chain's CDR3 is CASSENRGYEQYF. The CDR3, as DNA: TGCGCCAGCAGCGAGAACAGGGGCTACGAGCAGTACTTC.

The chain combines TRBV5-1 with TRBJ2-7, with 8 bases lining up with TRBD1. Trimming took 8 bases from V and 6 from J; bases not matched to a gene: 7. CDR3 size: 12 residues. Germline V gene sequence: CDR1 SGHRS, CDR2 YFSETQ. The CDR3 loop reads CASRIGQGEQYF. The CDR3 coding sequence is TGCGCCAGTAGAATTGGACAGGGCGAGCAGTACTTC.